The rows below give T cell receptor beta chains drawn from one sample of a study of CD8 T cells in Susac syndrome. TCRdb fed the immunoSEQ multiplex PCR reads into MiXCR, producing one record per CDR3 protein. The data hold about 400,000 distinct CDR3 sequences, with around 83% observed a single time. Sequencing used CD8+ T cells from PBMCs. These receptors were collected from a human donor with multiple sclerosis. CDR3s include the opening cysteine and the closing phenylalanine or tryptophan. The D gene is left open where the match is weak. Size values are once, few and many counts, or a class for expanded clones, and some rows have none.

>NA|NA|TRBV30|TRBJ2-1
TGTGCCTGGAGACGGGCAGACAATGAGCAGTTCTTC
CAWRRADNEQFF
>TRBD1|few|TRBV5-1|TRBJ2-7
TGCGCCAGCAGCTTGGGGACAGGGGAAGTAGGAGAGCAGTACTTC
CASSLGTGEVGEQYF
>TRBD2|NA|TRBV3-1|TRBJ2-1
TGTGCCAGCAGCCAGGGGACTAGCGGGGGGTACAATGAGCAGTTCTTC
CASSQGTSGGYNEQFF
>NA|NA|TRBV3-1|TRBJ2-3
TGTGCCAGCAGCCAAGATGGGGGGCCCGCAGATACGCAGTATTTT
CASSQDGGPADTQYF
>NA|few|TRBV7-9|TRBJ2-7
TGTGCCAGTACCTCAGGCTACGAGCAGTACTTC
CASTSGYEQYF
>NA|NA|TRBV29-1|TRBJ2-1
TGCAGCGCCGAAGGGCGCAGGAGTAACTACAATGAGCAGTTCTTC
CSAEGRRSNYNEQFF
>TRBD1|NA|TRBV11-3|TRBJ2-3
TGTGCCAGCAGCCGGGGACAGTTTAGCACAGATACGCAGTATTTT
CASSRGQFSTDTQYF
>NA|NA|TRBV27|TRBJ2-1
TGTGCCAGCAGTTTTGTGTTGGCTAGTAGGAATGAGCAGTTCTTC
CASSFVLASRNEQFF
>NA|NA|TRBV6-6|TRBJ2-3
TGTGCCAGCCGCCCCCTGGGGGGGCCAGATACGCAGTATTTT
CASRPLGGPDTQYF
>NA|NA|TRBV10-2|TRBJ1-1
TGCGCCAGCAGTGGGGGCAGGGGCACTGAAGCTTTCTTT
CASSGGRGTEAFF
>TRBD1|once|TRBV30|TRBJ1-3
TGTGCCTGGAGTGCGACAGGGATCTCTGAAAACACCATATATTTT
CAWSATGISENTIYF
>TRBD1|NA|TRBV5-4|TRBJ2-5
TGTGCCAGCAGCTCCAACCGGGACAGGGGATTTCTCCAAGAGACCCAGTACTTC
CASSSNRDRGFLQETQYF
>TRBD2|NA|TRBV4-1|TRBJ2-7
TGCGCCAGCAGCCAAGATGGTCTAGCGGTCGACGAGCAGTACTTC
CASSQDGLAVDEQYF
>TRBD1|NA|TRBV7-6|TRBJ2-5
TGTGCCAGCAGCGCCGGACAGGGGCAAGAGACCCAGTACTTC
CASSAGQGQETQYF
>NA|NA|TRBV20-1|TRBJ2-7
TGCAGTGCTAGAGGACAGAAAAACTACGAGCAGTACTTC
CSARGQKNYEQYF
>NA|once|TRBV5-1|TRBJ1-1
TGCGCCAGCAGCTTGGGGTGGGATGACACTGAAGCTTTCTTT
CASSLGWDDTEAFF
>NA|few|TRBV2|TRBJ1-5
TGTGCCAGTGGAGGCTGGCCCCAGCATTTT
CASGGWPQHF
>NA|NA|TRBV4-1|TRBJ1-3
TGCGCCAGCAGCCAGGAGGACAGACTCTCTGGAAACACCATATATTTT
CASSQEDRLSGNTIYF
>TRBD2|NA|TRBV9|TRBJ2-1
TGTGCCAGCAGCGTAGAGGGCCTGACTAGCCGTGAGCAGTTCTTC
CASSVEGLTSREQFF
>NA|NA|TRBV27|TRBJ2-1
TGTGCCAGCAGTTTTCTGACAGGTCTCCTGAATGAGCAGTTCTTC
CASSFLTGLLNEQFF
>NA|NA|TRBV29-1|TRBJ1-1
TGCAGCGTTTCACCTTGGGAGGGAAAGAACACTGAAGCTTTCTTT
CSVSPWEGKNTEAFF
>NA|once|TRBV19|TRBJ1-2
TGTGCCAGTAGTATAGATTCGTCGGGGCTCCCCGGTGGCTACACCTTC
CASSIDSSGLPGGYTF
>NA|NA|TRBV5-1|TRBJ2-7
TGCGCCAGCAGCTTGGCCGCAGGGCCTCCCTACGAGCAGTACTTC
CASSLAAGPPYEQYF
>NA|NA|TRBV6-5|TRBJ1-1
TGTGCCAGCAGTTACCTTTCCCCCGGGGGTGAAGCTTTCTTT
CASSYLSPGGEAFF
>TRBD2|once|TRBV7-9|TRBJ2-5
TGTGCCAGCAGCTCGTTCGGACTAGCGGAAATACAAGAGACCCAGTACTTC
CASSSFGLAEIQETQYF
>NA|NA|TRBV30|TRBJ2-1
TGTGCCTGGAGTGACGTGTATGAGCAGTTCTTC
CAWSDVYEQFF
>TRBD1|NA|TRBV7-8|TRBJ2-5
TGTGCCAGCAGCTCGACAGGGTGGGTCGTGGAGACCCAGTACTTC
CASSSTGWVVETQYF
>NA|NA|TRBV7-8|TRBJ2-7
TGTGCCAGCAGCTACGGCTGGGGCTCCTACGAGCAGTACTTC
CASSYGWGSYEQYF
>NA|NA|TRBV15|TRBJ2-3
TGTGCCACCAGCAGAGATCCCGACACAGATACGCAGTATTTT
CATSRDPDTDTQYF
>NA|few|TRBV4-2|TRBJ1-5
TGTGCCAGCAGCCAAGGAGAGGGGAGCAATCAGCCCCAGCATTTT
CASSQGEGSNQPQHF
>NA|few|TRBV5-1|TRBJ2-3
TGTGCCAGCAGTTTATTGGGCGGAAGCACAGATACGCAGTATTTT
CASSLLGGSTDTQYF
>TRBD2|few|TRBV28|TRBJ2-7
TGTGCCAGCAGTTTAACCGGGACTAGCGGCGAGCAGTACTTC
CASSLTGTSGEQYF
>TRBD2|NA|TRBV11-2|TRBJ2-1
TGTGCCAGCAGCTTATCCCCGGGACTAGTCCTCAATGAGCAGTTCTTC
CASSLSPGLVLNEQFF
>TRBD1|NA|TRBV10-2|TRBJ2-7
TGCGCCAGCAGGGGTTGGACAGGTCCCGAGCAGTACTTC
CASRGWTGPEQYF
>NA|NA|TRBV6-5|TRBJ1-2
TGTGCCAGCAGTCCGAGGGAGAGCCTCCTTGGCTACACCTTC
CASSPRESLLGYTF
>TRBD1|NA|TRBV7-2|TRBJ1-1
TGTGCCAGCAGCTCCGCCCGGGACAGCGCAATGAACACTGAAGCTTTCTTT
CASSSARDSAMNTEAFF
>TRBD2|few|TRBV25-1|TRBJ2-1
TGTGCCAGCAGTGAATGGGGACTAGGGGGCAATGAGCAGTTCTTC
CASSEWGLGGNEQFF
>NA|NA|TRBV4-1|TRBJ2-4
TGCGCCAGCAGCCAAGTAAGGGGCGGAAACATTCAGTACTTC
CASSQVRGGNIQYF
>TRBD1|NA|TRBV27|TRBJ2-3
TGTGCCAGCAGGGGACAGCCGATTCTCACAGATACGCAGTATTTT
CASRGQPILTDTQYF
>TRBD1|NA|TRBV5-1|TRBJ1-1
TGCGCCAGCAGCCCACGGACAGGGGTGAACACTGAAGCTTTCTTT
CASSPRTGVNTEAFF
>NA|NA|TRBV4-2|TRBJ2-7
TGTGCCAGCAGCCATGGGCAGGGGACTGGCGAGCAGTACTTC
CASSHGQGTGEQYF
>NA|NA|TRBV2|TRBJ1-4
TGTGCCAGCAGGGGGCTACGGGAAAAACTGTTTTTT
CASRGLREKLFF
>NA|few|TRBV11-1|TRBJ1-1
TGTGCCAGCAGCGCGGACAGAGGTCCTCCTGAAGCTTTCTTT
CASSADRGPPEAFF
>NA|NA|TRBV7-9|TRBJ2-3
TGTGCCAGCAGCTTAGTGCCGGTTACCTGGGGCACAGATACGCAGTATTTT
CASSLVPVTWGTDTQYF
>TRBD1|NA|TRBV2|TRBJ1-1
TGTGCCAGCAGTGAGAGGGGGCCCCACACTGAAGCTTTCTTT
CASSERGPHTEAFF
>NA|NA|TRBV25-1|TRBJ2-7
TGTGCCAGCAGTACCGCAGGGAAGGGATCCTACGAGCAGTACTTC
CASSTAGKGSYEQYF
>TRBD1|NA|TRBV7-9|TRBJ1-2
TGTGCCAGCAGCACAGGACAGGGGCACTATGGCTACACCTTC
CASSTGQGHYGYTF
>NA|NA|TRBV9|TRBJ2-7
TGTGCCAGCAGCCCTCCCGGCCGGATCGAGCAGTACTTC
CASSPPGRIEQYF
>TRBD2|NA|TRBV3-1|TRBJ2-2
TGTGCCAGCAGCCCCCGTCTAGCGGGGGGGCAGAACACCGGGGAGCTGTTTTTT
CASSPRLAGGQNTGELFF
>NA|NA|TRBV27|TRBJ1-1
TGTGCCAGCAGTTGGGGTATCCGGGATACTGAAGCTTTCTTT
CASSWGIRDTEAFF